Following are 22 T cell receptor beta chains from one sample sequenced in a study of T-cell reconstitution after alpha-beta-depleted transplantation in children. For TCRbeta, the library was prepared with unique molecular identifiers. Using its own MiXCR run on the PCR reads, TCRdb lists one record per CDR3 protein. The sample includes a few hundred thousand distinct CDR3 sequences, 25% to 30% of them seen just once. The sample here was PBMCs, taken before TCRalphabeta/CD19-depleted stem cell transplant. The receptors were sampled from a boy in the first two years of life with Wiskott-Aldrich syndrome, due to receive a stem cell transplant.

V and J are TRBV28 and TRBJ2-5; 12 bases map to TRBD2. The germline gives CDR1 MDHEN, CDR2 SYDVKM. This CDR3 has 16 amino acids. The V and J ends lost 5 bases and 2 bases, in that order; junction bases with no gene match: 6. The CDR3 nucleotides are TGTGCCAGCAGTACAAGACTAGCGGGAGTACAAGAGACCCAGTACTTC. This codes for CASSTRLAGVQETQYF.

The V and J genes are TRBV7-9 and TRBJ1-1; D uncertain. The CDR3 covers 11 residues. Germline V gene lookup returns CDR1 SEHNR and CDR2 FQNEAQ (reference sequence). With 0 bases removed from V and 12 bases from J, the gap between germline ends came to 8 bases. CDR3 bases: TGTGCCAGCAGCTTAGCGGAGACCCCTTTCTTT. Translating gives CASSLAETPFF.

This clonotype was seen more than once but under ten times. The CDR3 DNA reads TGTGCCAGCAGTTTGACAGTGGAGGGCAATCAGCCCCAGCATTTT. Translated: CASSLTVEGNQPQHF. The rearrangement links TRBV12-3 or TRBV12-4 to TRBJ1-5; TRBD1 might be the D (5 bases). CDR3 length: 15 amino acids. The germline V and J ends were trimmed by 3 bases and 2 bases, with 11 bases remaining between them.

This clonotype was recorded a few times. The chain couples TRBV24-1 to TRBJ2-3, with a possible D match to TRBD2 (7 bases). The germline V and J ends were trimmed by 9 bases and 4 bases, with 10 bases remaining between them. This CDR3 spans 12 amino acids. CDR1 is KGHDR and CDR2 is SFDVKD in the germline V gene. CDR3 amino acids: CATEGGADTQYF. The CDR3 bases are TGTGCCACCGAGGGGGGGGCAGATACGCAGTATTTT.

This chain joins TRBV3-1 and TRBJ1-4; possible D gene TRBD1, 6 bases. The V end lost 1 base, the J end lost 4 bases, and 10 bases lay between the germline ends. The germline V gene encodes CDR1 LGHDT and CDR2 YNNKEL (reference sequence). The CDR3 runs 15 residues. CDR3 sequence: CASSQVRGLNEKLFF. Here the CDR3 DNA reads TGTGCCAGCAGCCAAGTCAGGGGCCTTAATGAAAAACTGTTTTTT.

There are a few counts of this clonotype. The chain links TRBV29-1 to TRBJ2-1; possibly TRBD2 for D (5 bases). With 5 bases removed from V and 5 bases from J, the gap between germline ends came to 16 bases. This CDR3 region has 14 residues. Per germline, CDR1 SQVTM and CDR2 ANQGSEA. As DNA, the CDR3 is TGCAGCGTTTGGCGACGAACTAGAAACAATGAGCAGTTCTTC. Its translation: CSVWRRTRNNEQFF.

This clonotype has a handful of counts. The chain has TRBV6-1 and TRBJ1-1; TRBD1 is a possible D gene (5 bases). The length of the CDR3 is 15 residues. Germline V lookup: CDR1 MNHNS, CDR2 SASEGT. V was clipped by 2 bases and J by 5 bases, with 15 bases between them. CDR3 loop: CASSELGGSGTEAFF. Written as DNA, the CDR3 is TGTGCCAGCAGTGAATTGGGGGGATCGGGGACTGAAGCTTTCTTT.

The sample holds one count of this clonotype. This chain joins TRBV5-1 and TRBJ1-2; D unresolved. This CDR3 comprises 15 residues. The ends were cut back, 2 bases at V and 8 bases at J, with 19 bases in the middle. Germline V gene lookup returns CDR1 SGHRS and CDR2 YFSETQ. CDR3 sequence reads: CASSLLSGSFTGYTF. CDR3 bases: TGCGCCAGCAGCTTATTATCCGGTAGTTTCACGGGCTACACCTTC.

This clonotype was seen only a few times. The chain joins TRBV7-2 to TRBJ2-7; maybe TRBD1 (5 bases). From germline, CDR1 is SGHTA and CDR2 FQGNSA. The CDR3 totals 13 residues. V was shortened by 5 bases and J by 4 bases, with 12 bases between the two germline ends. CDR3 sequence (DNA): TGTGCCAGCAGCCCCAGGGTGTTGTACGAGCAGTACTTC. Residues: CASSPRVLYEQYF. Full variable domain (missing parts from reference TRBV7-2 and TRBJ2-7): GAGVSQSPSNKVTEKGKDVELRCDPISGHTALYWYRQSLGQGLEFLIYFQGNSAPDKSGLPSDRFSAERTGGSVSTLTIQRTQQEDSAVYLCASSPRVLYEQYFGPGTRLTVT.

This clonotype was detected a few times. The chain couples TRBV5-1 to TRBJ2-5, with unresolved D. The CDR3 covers 14 residues. The germline gives CDR1 SGHRS, CDR2 YFSETQ. Trimming removed 0 bases at V and 5 bases at J, with 11 bases between. This chain's CDR3 is CASSLARRGETQYF. The CDR3 nucleotides are TGCGCCAGCAGCTTGGCGCGGCGCGGCGAGACCCAGTACTTC.

A few counts support this clonotype. The rearrangement joins TRBV5-1 to TRBJ2-5; D ambiguous. This CDR3 has 12 residues. Trimming took off 0 bases at V and 7 bases at J, with 7 bases between the two ends. Germline CDR1 is SGHRS and CDR2 is YFSETQ. CDR3 protein: CASSLEDGTQYF. In nucleotides, the CDR3 is TGCGCCAGCAGCTTGGAAGATGGGACCCAGTACTTC.

The rearrangement links TRBV7-8 to TRBJ2-1; 7 bases map to TRBD2. The germline CDR1 and CDR2 sequences are SGHVS and FQNEAQ. Unmatched junction bases numbered 4, after V lost 0 bases and J lost 2 bases. CDR3 length: 16 amino acids. The DNA for the CDR3 is TGTGCCAGCAGCTTAGCACTAGCGACTCCCTACAATGAGCAGTTCTTC. Translated, it gives CASSLALATPYNEQFF.

The genes are TRBV6-5 and TRBJ1-2; TRBD1 matches at 7 bases. The CDR3 loop spans 15 amino acids. Germline V gives CDR1 MNHEY, CDR2 SVGAGI. With 2 bases clipped from V and 8 bases from J, the junction kept 11 bases outside the gene matches. The CDR3 sequence is CASSYTTRGGEGYTF. Written as DNA, the CDR3 is TGTGCCAGCAGTTACACTACCAGAGGGGGCGAAGGCTACACCTTC.

This clonotype has a handful of counts. This sequence joins TRBV20-1 and TRBJ1-1; D unresolved. The CDR3 is 14 residues long. The V gene lost 0 bases and the J gene lost 1 base, with 9 bases spanning the gap. Germline V lookup: CDR1 DFQATT, CDR2 SNEGSKA (reference sequence). The CDR3 spells CSARDRVRNTEAFF. For the CDR3, the DNA is TGCAGTGCTAGAGATAGAGTCCGGAACACTGAAGCTTTCTTT.

The rearrangement joins TRBV20-1 to TRBJ2-5; maybe TRBD2 (7 bases). CDR3 length equals 14 residues. Germline-derived CDR1 and CDR2 are DFQATT and SNEGSKA (reference sequence). V was shortened by 3 bases and J by 5 bases, with 16 bases between the two germline ends. In nucleotides, the CDR3 is TGCAGTGCTAGGGAGTCCAGGGGAGGGGAGACCCAGTACTTC. It encodes CSARESRGGETQYF.

A few counts support this clonotype. This chain connects TRBV20-1 to TRBJ1-2, with 9 bases lining up with TRBD1. With V trimmed by 0 bases and J by 5 bases, 7 bases remained unmatched. This CDR3 spans 15 amino acids. The germline V gene has CDR1 DFQATT and CDR2 SNEGSKA (reference sequence). For the CDR3, the DNA is TGCAGTGCTAGAGATAGGACAGGGGCGCGGTATGGCTACACCTTC. Translated: CSARDRTGARYGYTF.

J is TRBJ2-5 and V is TRBV20-1; D tentatively fits TRBD1 or TRBD2 (6 bases each). The germline gives CDR1 DFQATT, CDR2 SNEGSKA (reference sequence). CDR3 length: 13 residues. Trimming removed 3 bases at V and 0 bases at J, with 8 bases between. The CDR3 sequence: CSASGGNQETQYF. The CDR3, as DNA: TGCAGTGCTAGCGGGGGCAACCAAGAGACCCAGTACTTC.

This chain uses TRBV5-1 with TRBJ2-3; the D is unclear. CDR1 SGHRS and CDR2 YFSETQ come from the germline V gene. This CDR3 region has 13 residues. Trimming shortened V by 0 bases and J by 5 bases, and 7 bases separated the two germline ends. CDR3 sequence reads: CASSLGPRDTQYF. The CDR3 coding sequence is TGCGCCAGCAGCTTGGGGCCAAGAGATACGCAGTATTTT.

This clonotype has only a few counts. The rearrangement joins TRBV5-1 to TRBJ2-1; the match to TRBD2 covers 10 bases. Germline assignment: CDR1 SGHRS and CDR2 YFSETQ. This CDR3 spans 19 amino acids. Germline trimming cut 0 bases from V and 2 bases from J; bases unmatched to any gene: 11. In nucleotides, the CDR3 is TGCGCCAGCAGCTTGGGGGGGGCTACTAGCGGGGCCACCTACAATGAGCAGTTCTTC. It is translated as CASSLGGATSGATYNEQFF.

The V and J genes are TRBV12-3 or TRBV12-4 and TRBJ2-7; possible D gene TRBD1, 6 bases. This CDR3 spans 12 amino acids. Deletions cut 4 bases from V and 6 bases from J, with 10 bases between. CDR3 protein: CASSSSRGEQYF. The CDR3 bases are TGTGCCAGCAGTTCTTCCAGGGGCGAGCAGTACTTC.

J is TRBJ2-2 and V is TRBV12-3 or TRBV12-4; 8 bases fit TRBD1. The length of the CDR3 is 15 residues. J was trimmed by 8 bases and V by 3 bases; bases with no gene match: 8. The CDR3 DNA sequence: TGTGCCAGCAGTTTCCGGACAGGGATGAGGGGGGAGCTGTTTTTT. Its translation: CASSFRTGMRGELFF.

The chain uses TRBV29-1 and TRBJ2-1, with D maybe TRBD2 (6 bases). Germline V gene lookup returns CDR1 SQVTM and CDR2 ANQGSEA. The CDR3 length is 13 residues. The germline V and J ends were trimmed by 4 bases and 6 bases, with 13 bases remaining between them. The CDR3 DNA reads as TGCAGCGTTGTAGGGAGGTTTGTCAATGAGCAGTTCTTC. This gives the protein CSVVGRFVNEQFF.